The 16 T cell receptor beta chains presented below share a single source sample, sequenced in a study of T cell responses to AZD1222 COVID-19 vaccine. The protocol was immunoSEQ multiplex PCR, while the TCRdb copy is restricted to in-frame clones and leaves out a portion. The table shows approximately 150,000 clones, with 90% to 95% occurring only once. Sequencing was performed on peripheral blood, taken on day 0 of AZD1222 vaccination. Every receptor here comes from an adult in good health.

The chain couples TRBV3-1 (or the pseudogene TRBV3-2) to TRBJ1-6, with a possible D match to TRBD1 (6 bases). The CDR3 spans 15 residues. Germline V lookup: CDR1 LGHDT, CDR2 YNNKEL (reference sequence). V lost 4 bases and J lost 10, with 17 bases in between. The CDR3 loop is CASSLRGGAGSPLHF. In DNA, the CDR3 is TGTGCCAGCAGCCTTCGCGGGGGCGCAGGATCACCCCTCCACTTT.

The V call is TRBV4-1, the J call TRBJ2-7; 7 positions agree with TRBD1. CDR3 length equals 15 residues. The V gene's germline CDR1 is MGHRA and CDR2 YSYEKL. The junction had 6 bases not matched to a gene; V was cut back by 1 base and J by 3 bases. CDR3 sequence: CASSQASQGVYEQYF. The CDR3 nucleotides read TGCGCCAGCAGCCAAGCTTCTCAGGGGGTCTACGAGCAGTACTTC.

The chain is built from TRBV18 and TRBJ1-5; D call uncertain. The V gene lost 6 bases and the J gene lost 4 bases, with 10 bases spanning the gap. This CDR3 has 13 residues. From germline, CDR1 is KGHSH and CDR2 LQKENI. CDR3 bases: TGTGCCAGCTCCTTAGGCGAAAATCAGCCCCAGCATTTT. As protein: CASSLGENQPQHF.

The rearrangement links TRBV19 to TRBJ2-1, with 7 bases matching TRBD2. The V segment lost 5 bases and the J segment 0 bases; nucleotides outside the gene matches: 10. The CDR3 spans 17 residues. Germline V gene sequence: CDR1 LNHDA, CDR2 SQIVND (reference sequence). CDR3 amino acids: CASSSVLAASSYNEQFF. The CDR3 DNA sequence: TGTGCCAGTAGTTCGGTTCTAGCGGCTAGCTCCTACAATGAGCAGTTCTTC.

The J gene is TRBJ2-7, the V gene TRBV30; 8 positions agree with TRBD2. J was trimmed by 0 bases and V by 3 bases; bases with no gene match: 4. CDR3 size: 14 residues. Germline values: CDR1 GTSNPN, CDR2 SVGIG (reference sequence). CDR3 residues: CAWSTSGYSYEQYF. The CDR3 DNA reads TGTGCCTGGAGCACTAGCGGTTACTCCTACGAGCAGTACTTC.

This sequence joins TRBV12-3 or TRBV12-4 and TRBJ1-1; no firm D call. CDR3 length: 13 residues. V gave up 7 bases and J gave up 1 base, with 10 bases separating them. CDR3 sequence reads: CASIRNGNTEAFF. The DNA of the CDR3 is TGTGCCAGCATCAGAAATGGGAACACTGAAGCTTTCTTT.

The rearrangement uses TRBV2 and TRBJ2-7; tentative D call: TRBD2 (7 bases). This CDR3 has 13 residues. Germline V gives CDR1 SNHLY, CDR2 FYNNEI. With 7 bases removed from V and 3 bases from J, the gap between germline ends came to 13 bases. CDR3 DNA: TGTGCCAGCAATGGGCGGGGGCTCTACGAGCAGTACTTC. Translated, it gives CASNGRGLYEQYF.

The chain recombines TRBV7-8 with TRBJ2-5; TRBD2 aligns across 9 bases. This CDR3 is built from 14 residues. The germline V gene encodes CDR1 SGHVS and CDR2 FQNEAQ. After removal of 5 bases from V and 3 bases from J, the junction contained 4 bases not matched to a gene. The CDR3 loop is CASSPPSGKETQYF. Here the CDR3 DNA reads TGTGCCAGCAGCCCGCCTAGCGGGAAAGAGACCCAGTACTTC.

V gene TRBV11-2 combines with J gene TRBJ1-4, with D possibly matching TRBD1 (5 bases). Trimming shortened V by 5 bases and J by 8 bases, and 18 bases separated the two germline ends. The CDR3 covers 15 residues. Germline values: CDR1 SGHAT, CDR2 FQNNGV. The CDR3 here is CASSPSSGGGEKLFF. CDR3 nucleotides: TGTGCCAGCAGCCCCTCATCAGGTGGGGGGGAAAAACTGTTTTTT.

The CDR3 DNA is TGCAGTGCTAGAAGGAATGAAAAACTGTTTTTT. As protein: CSARRNEKLFF. This chain links TRBV20-1 with TRBJ1-4; D not resolved. With 2 bases removed from V and 5 bases from J, the gap between germline ends came to 3 bases. Germline lookup yields CDR1 DFQATT and CDR2 SNEGSKA (reference sequence). The CDR3 consists of 11 residues.

The chain recombines TRBV9 with TRBJ1-3, with D maybe TRBD1 (5 bases). V shed 1 base and J shed 0 bases, with 8 bases lying between them. There are 15 residues in the CDR3. Germline V lookup: CDR1 SGDLS, CDR2 YYNGEE. CDR3 amino acids: CASSVWGTSGNTIYF. Written as DNA, the CDR3 is TGTGCCAGCAGCGTATGGGGGACCTCTGGAAACACCATATATTTT.

The chain has TRBV24-1 and TRBJ2-1, with 10 nucleotides matching TRBD2. The CDR3 runs to 15 residues. V shed 4 bases, J shed 7 bases, and the junction held 6 bases outside the gene matches. Germline V lookup: CDR1 KGHDR, CDR2 SFDVKD. CDR3 in DNA: TGTGCCACCAGTGACCAGCGGGGGGGCCGGAATGAGCAGTTCTTC. Protein: CATSDQRGGRNEQFF.

The chain uses TRBV9 and TRBJ2-1; unclear D gene. V lost 0 bases, J lost 10 bases, and 8 bases lay in between. Germline CDR1 reads SGDLS; CDR2 reads YYNGEE. The CDR3 extends over 12 amino acids. The CDR3 here is CASSVEGWEQFF. CDR3 in DNA: TGTGCCAGCAGCGTAGAAGGCTGGGAGCAGTTCTTC.

This chain joins TRBV19 and TRBJ1-1; D not resolved. Per germline, CDR1 LNHDA and CDR2 SQIVND (reference sequence). Trimming left V 3 bases short and J 1 base short, with 9 bases between. This CDR3 spans 14 amino acids. Here the CDR3 reads CASSIKGTNTEAFF. CDR3 bases: TGTGCCAGTAGTATTAAGGGTACGAACACTGAAGCTTTCTTT.

This sequence joins TRBV3-1 (or the pseudogene TRBV3-2) and TRBJ1-2, with D unresolved. Germline values: CDR1 LGHDT, CDR2 YNNKEL (reference sequence). The length of the CDR3 is 13 residues. Trimming removed 4 bases from V and 3 bases from J, with 9 bases in between. CDR3 loop: CASSPDAYYGYTF. Here the CDR3 DNA reads TGTGCCAGCAGCCCCGACGCTTACTATGGCTACACCTTC.

As DNA, the CDR3 is TGTGCCAGCAGCTTGGGTCAGAGCACAGATACGCAGTATTTT. This gives the protein CASSLGQSTDTQYF. The chain joins TRBV7-3 to TRBJ2-3; the D is unclear. Per germline, CDR1 SGHTA and CDR2 FQGTGA. V was cut by 3 bases and J by 0 bases, with 7 bases left in between. The CDR3 totals 14 residues.